The source of this T cell receptor beta chain is a study of beta chain features in type 1 diabetes. Expressed TCRB transcripts were sequenced because the isolated RNA had all been reverse transcribed beforehand. TCRdb's copy holds only in-frame clones and misses some; the assay was immunoSEQ multiplex PCR. The table lists 240,000 or so clones, 25% to 30% of them singletons. V dropped 2 bases and J dropped 2 bases, with 8 bases sitting between them. The V gene's germline CDR1 is SEHNR and CDR2 FQNEAQ (reference sequence). This CDR3 region has 14 residues. Whole-study results and caveats: Fewer insertions but more deletions were seen at VDJ junctions in type 1 diabetes patients. Overrepresentation of cells with high TCR expression could result from cDNA sequencing. Shorter TCRB CDR3s, moderately but significantly so, marked every one of the four CD4+ subsets in Type 1 diabetes patients.

Of note for this clone: The antigen is undetermined.

Each population that was sorted was more than 98% pure. The TCR originated in a man aged 25 to 45 in good health. The sequenced material came from central memory CD4+ T cells from blood. V is TRBV7-9 and J is TRBJ2-3; D ambiguous. The CDR3 protein is CASSLIGLTDTQYF. The CDR3 coding sequence is TGTGCCAGCAGCTTAATAGGTCTCACAGATACGCAGTATTTT.